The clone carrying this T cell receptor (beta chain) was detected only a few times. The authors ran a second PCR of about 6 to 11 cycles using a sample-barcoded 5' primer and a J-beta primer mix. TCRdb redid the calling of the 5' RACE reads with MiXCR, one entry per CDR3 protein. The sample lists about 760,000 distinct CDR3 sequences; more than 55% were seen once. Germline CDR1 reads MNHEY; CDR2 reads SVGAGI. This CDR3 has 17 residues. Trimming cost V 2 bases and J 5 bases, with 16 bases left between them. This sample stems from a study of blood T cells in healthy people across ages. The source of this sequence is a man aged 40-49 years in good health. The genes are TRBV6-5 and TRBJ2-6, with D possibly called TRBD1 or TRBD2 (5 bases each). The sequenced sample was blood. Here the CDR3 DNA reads TGTGCCAGCAGTTACGGGACCCGGGGCGTTCGGGCCAACGTCCTGACTTTC. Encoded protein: CASSYGTRGVRANVLTF.